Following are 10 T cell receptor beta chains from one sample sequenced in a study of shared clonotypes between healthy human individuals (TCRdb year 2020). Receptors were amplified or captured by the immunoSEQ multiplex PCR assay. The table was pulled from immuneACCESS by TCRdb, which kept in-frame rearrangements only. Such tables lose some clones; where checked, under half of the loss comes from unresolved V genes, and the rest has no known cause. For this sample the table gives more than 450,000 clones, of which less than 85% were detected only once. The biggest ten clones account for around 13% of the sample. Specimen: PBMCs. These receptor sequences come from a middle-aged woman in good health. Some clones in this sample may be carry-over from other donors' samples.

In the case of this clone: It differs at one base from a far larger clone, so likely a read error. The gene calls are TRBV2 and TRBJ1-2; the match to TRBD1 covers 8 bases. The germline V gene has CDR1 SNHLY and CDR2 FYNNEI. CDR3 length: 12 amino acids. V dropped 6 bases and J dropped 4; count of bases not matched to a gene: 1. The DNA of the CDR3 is TGTGCCAGCAGGACAGGGGTCTATGGCTACACCTTC. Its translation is CASRTGVYGYTF.

The CDR3 DNA is TGTGCCAGTAGTACGACGGACAGGGGGCCAGAGCAGTACTTC. Amino acid sequence: CASSTTDRGPEQYF. The chain recombines TRBV19 with TRBJ2-7, with 11 positions matching TRBD1. The V and J ends lost 4 bases and 7 bases, in that order; junction bases with no gene match: 6. From germline, CDR1 is LNHDA and CDR2 SQIVND (reference sequence). The CDR3 has 14 amino acids. Using reference TRBV19 and TRBJ2-7 for the parts outside the CDR3, the full variable domain is DGGITQSPKYLFRKEGQNVTLSCEQNLNHDAMYWYRQDPGQGLRLIYYSQIVNDFQKGDIAEGYSVSREKKESFPLTVTSAQKNPTAFYLCASSTTDRGPEQYFGPGTRLTVT.

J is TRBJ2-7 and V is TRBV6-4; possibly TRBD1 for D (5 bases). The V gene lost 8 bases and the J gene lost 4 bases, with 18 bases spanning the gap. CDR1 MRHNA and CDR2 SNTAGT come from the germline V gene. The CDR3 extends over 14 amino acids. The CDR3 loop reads CASWLRQKRYEQYF. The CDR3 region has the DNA TGTGCCAGCTGGTTGAGACAGAAAAGGTACGAGCAGTACTTC.

This chain's CDR3 is CASSLEAWQGTGELFF. CDR3 coding DNA: TGCGCCAGCAGCTTGGAGGCATGGCAGGGCACCGGGGAGCTGTTTTTT. The V gene is TRBV5-1, the J gene TRBJ2-2, with D tentatively TRBD1 (5 bases). The V end was cut by 0 bases, the J end by 4 bases, with 13 bases between. The CDR3 is 16 residues long. Germline CDR1 SGHRS, CDR2 YFSETQ.

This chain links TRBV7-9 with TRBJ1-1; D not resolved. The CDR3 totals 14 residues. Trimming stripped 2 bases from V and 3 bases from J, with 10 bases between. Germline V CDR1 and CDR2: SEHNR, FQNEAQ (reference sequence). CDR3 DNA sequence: TGTGCCAGCAGCTTAACGGCGGGTGACACTGAAGCTTTCTTT. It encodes CASSLTAGDTEAFF.

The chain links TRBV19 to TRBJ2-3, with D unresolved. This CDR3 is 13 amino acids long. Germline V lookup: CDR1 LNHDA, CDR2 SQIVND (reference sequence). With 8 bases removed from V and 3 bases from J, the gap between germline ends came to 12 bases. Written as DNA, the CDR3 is TGTGCCAGTCGCCCCCCAGGAACAGATACGCAGTATTTT. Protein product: CASRPPGTDTQYF.

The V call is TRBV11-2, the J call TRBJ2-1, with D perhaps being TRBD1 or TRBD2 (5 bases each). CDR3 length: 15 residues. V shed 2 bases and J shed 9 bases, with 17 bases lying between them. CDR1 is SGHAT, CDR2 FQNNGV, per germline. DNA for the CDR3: TGTGCCAGCAGCTTATTAGCAGTCCCGGGACGTGAGCAGTTCTTC. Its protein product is CASSLLAVPGREQFF.

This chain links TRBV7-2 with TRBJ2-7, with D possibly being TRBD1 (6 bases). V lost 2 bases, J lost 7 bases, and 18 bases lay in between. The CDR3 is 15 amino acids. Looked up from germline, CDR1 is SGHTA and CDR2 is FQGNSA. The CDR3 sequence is CASSLRQGRIGEQYF. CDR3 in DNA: TGTGCCAGCAGCTTACGTCAGGGGCGTATCGGTGAGCAGTACTTC.

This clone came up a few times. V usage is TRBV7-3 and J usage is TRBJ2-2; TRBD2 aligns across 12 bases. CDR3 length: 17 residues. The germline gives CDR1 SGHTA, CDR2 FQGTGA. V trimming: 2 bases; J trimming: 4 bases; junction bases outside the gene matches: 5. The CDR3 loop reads CASSLPLAGGVTGELFF. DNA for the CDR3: TGTGCCAGCAGCTTACCACTAGCGGGAGGAGTCACCGGGGAGCTGTTTTTT.

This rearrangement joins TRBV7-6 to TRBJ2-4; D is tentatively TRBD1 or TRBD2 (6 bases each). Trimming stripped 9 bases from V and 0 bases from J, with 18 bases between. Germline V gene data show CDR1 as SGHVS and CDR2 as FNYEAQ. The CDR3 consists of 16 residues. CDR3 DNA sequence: TGTGCCAGAGGGGGGTCGTTCCCCTTAGCCAAAAACATTCAGTACTTC. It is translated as CARGGSFPLAKNIQYF.